Presented here are 10 T cell receptor beta chains from one specimen sequenced in a study of T cell clonality in common variable immunodeficiency. The table came from immunoSEQ multiplex PCR; TCRdb's copy has only in-frame clones and leaves some out. The repertoire shows under 45,000 clones, none seen only once; the top ten take roughly 3.6%. The sequencing sample was made of peripheral blood mononuclear cells. The receptor set was obtained from a person aged 18 to 70 in good health.

This clone was found many times. From the germline J gene comes the end of the CDR3, since the read stops 3 residues before it. This chain joins TRBV6-1 and TRBJ1-2; D call uncertain. Trimming shortened V by 2 bases and J by 3 bases, and 13 bases separated the two germline ends. The CDR3 has 15 amino acids. The V gene's germline CDR1 is MNHNS and CDR2 SASEGT. The covered CDR3 bases are TGTGCCAGCAGTGAACACTCCGATGGGCACTATGGC. This translates into CASSEHSDGHYG. The full CDR3 protein reads CASSEHSDGHYGYTF.

This clone was recorded many times. The read terminates 3 residues ahead of where the CDR3 ends, so the germline J gene completes it. This chain links TRBV14 with TRBJ2-1; 13 bases align to TRBD2. Germline V gene data show CDR1 as SGHDN and CDR2 as FVKESK. The CDR3 is 20 amino acids. V lost 0 bases, J lost 5 bases, and 13 bases stayed unmatched. CDR3 DNA (partial): TGTGCCAGCAGCCAAGATATAACCGGGACTAGCGGGACAGGTCACAATGAG. This gives the protein CASSQDITGTSGTGHNE. The full CDR3 reads CASSQDITGTSGTGHNEQFF.

There are many counts of this clone. The CDR3 is cut off 3 residues early in the read; its end comes from the germline J gene. The gene calls are TRBV29-1 and TRBJ2-7, with 10 bases lining up with TRBD2. The germline V gene has CDR1 SQVTM and CDR2 ANQGSEA. Unmatched junction bases numbered 4, after V lost 5 bases and J lost 0 bases. CDR3 length: 14 residues. The CDR3 region is CSVSTSGLSYEQYF. The sequenced CDR3 bases are TGCAGCGTTTCGACTAGCGGGCTCTCCTACGAG.

This clone was seen ten or more times. The sequenced fragment ends 3 residues before the CDR3 boundary, so the rest is inferred from the germline J gene. This sequence joins TRBV20-1 and TRBJ2-7; D remains unclear. CDR1 and CDR2 from the germline V gene are DFQATT and SNEGSKA (reference sequence). The CDR3 loop spans 12 amino acids. V gave up 0 bases and J gave up 3 bases, with 6 bases separating them. CDR3 amino acids: CSARDTGYEQYF. The sequenced CDR3 bases are TGCAGTGCTAGAGATACGGGCTACGAG.

A remark on this clone: The missing CDR3 end, 3 residues past where the read stops, is filled in from the germline J gene. J is TRBJ1-1 and V is TRBV18; weak D call: TRBD1 (5 bases). The CDR3 is 13 residues long. V lost 3 bases to trimming and J lost 4 bases, with 9 bases between them. CDR1 and CDR2 (germline): KGHSH, LQKENI. The CDR3 loop is CASSPLRGTEAFF. The CDR3 bases that were read are TGTGCCAGCTCACCCTTGAGGGGCACTGAA.

Turning to this clone: The read halts 3 residues ahead of the CDR3 end, with the missing end drawn from the germline J gene. The chain combines TRBV2 with TRBJ1-4, with TRBD1 as a possible D gene (5 bases). The CDR3 sequence is 15 residues long. The germline CDR1 and CDR2 sequences are SNHLY and FYNNEI. V was shortened by 8 bases and J by 7 bases, with 20 bases between the two germline ends. CDR3 DNA, as far as it was read: TGTGCCAGCGGCAGTCAGGGAGGGCGTAGTGAAAAA. Amino acids: CASGSQGGRSEK. The CDR3 in full is CASGSQGGRSEKLFF.

The table lists this clone with a few counts. Read coverage stops 3 residues before the CDR3 terminus; the germline J gene supplies the remainder. The V gene is TRBV7-8, the J gene TRBJ2-1, with D uncertain. Trimming took 2 bases from V and 2 from J, leaving 19 bases between them. The CDR3 runs to 18 residues. From germline, CDR1 is SGHVS and CDR2 FQNEAQ. This CDR3 reads CASSLPSGRKRTYNEQFF. The covered CDR3 bases are TGTGCCAGCAGCTTACCCAGTGGGCGAAAAAGGACCTACAATGAG.

In its sample, this clone was seen many times. The read ends 3 residues before the CDR3 terminus; that terminus is restored from the germline J gene. The V gene is TRBV30, the J gene TRBJ1-1; possible D gene TRBD1, 5 bases. The ends were cut back, 5 bases at V and 1 base at J, with 8 bases in the middle. CDR3 size: 12 residues. Germline V CDR1 and CDR2: GTSNPN, SVGIG (reference sequence). The CDR3 bases that were read are TGTGCCTGGTTCAGGGAGAACACTGAA. It encodes CAWFRENTE. The full-length CDR3 reads as CAWFRENTEAFF.

Ten or more counts support this clone. The read terminates 3 residues before the CDR3 end, so the remaining end is supplied by the germline J gene. The chain uses TRBV11-2 and TRBJ2-3; TRBD2 matches at 10 bases. Germline V CDR1 and CDR2: SGHAT, FQNNGV. The V and J ends lost 2 bases and 3 bases, in that order; junction bases with no gene match: 2. CDR3 length equals 15 residues. The CDR3 sequence: CASSLPSGRTDTQYF. CDR3 DNA (partial): TGTGCCAGCAGCTTACCTAGCGGGAGAACAGATACG. Filled out from reference TRBV11-2 and TRBJ2-3, the complete variable domain reads EAGVAQSPRYKIIEKRQSVAFWCNPISGHATLYWYQQILGQGPKLLIQFQNNGVVDDSQLPKDRFSAERLKGVDSTLKIQPAKLEDSAVYLCASSLPSGRTDTQYFGPGTRLTVL.

This clone is labeled as medium-sized (0.01 to 0.1%). In the same sample, other DNA sequences code for this CDR3. The part of the CDR3 DNA that was read is TGTGCCAGCAGCTTAGGTGCAGGAGACTATGGC. Protein product: CASSLGAGDYG. The full CDR3 is CASSLGAGDYGYTF. The chain recombines TRBV11-2 with TRBJ1-2; no clear D gene. The sequence runs out 3 residues before the end of the CDR3; the remainder is reconstructed from the germline J gene. With 1 base removed from V and 3 bases from J, the gap between germline ends came to 9 bases. The CDR3 covers 14 residues. The germline gives CDR1 SGHAT, CDR2 FQNNGV.